Detailed here is one T cell receptor beta chain. Its cognate antigen is unknown. This record belongs to a study of CXCR3-negative and CXCR3-positive naive CD8 T cells. This CDR3 has 13 amino acids. CDR1 and CDR2 (germline): SGHTA, FQGTGA. 5' RACE that incorporated UMI labels was used to prepare the TRB cDNA libraries. From its re-call of the 5' RACE reads, TCRdb lists each CDR3 protein once, without DNA. The sample table sets out 120,000 to 150,000 distinct CDR3 sequences. The study, taken as a whole, reports: CXCR3-positive naive cells carried more hydrophobic TRB CDR3s than CXCR3-negative ones.

This TCR was recovered from a human donor in good health. Some clones in this sample may be carry-over from other donors' samples. Sequenced material: naive CXCR3+ CD8+ T cells from blood. Subset specified: CD45RO-CCR7+CD27+CD95- naive CD8+ T cells expressing CXCR3 (TNR3+). V usage is TRBV7-3 and J usage is TRBJ2-2. The chain's CDR3 is CASSDASTGELFF.